This T cell receptor (beta chain) originates from a study of blood T cell repertoires in COVID-19. Assay: immunoSEQ multiplex PCR; the TCRdb copy retains only in-frame clones and omits some. The data hold over 200,000 clones, with approximately 87% observed a single time. CDR3 length equals 13 residues. CDR1 is LNHDA and CDR2 is SQIVND in the germline V gene (reference sequence). Trimming took 11 bases from V and 0 from J, leaving 13 bases between them. The sequence came from a woman aged 70 to 79 with active or convalescent COVID-19. The chain recombines TRBV19 with TRBJ1-1; D is possibly TRBD1 (5 bases). The sequenced material came from peripheral blood. For the CDR3, the DNA is TGTGCCTCCCAGGACATCATGAACACTGAAGCTTTCTTT. Translated, it gives CASQDIMNTEAFF.